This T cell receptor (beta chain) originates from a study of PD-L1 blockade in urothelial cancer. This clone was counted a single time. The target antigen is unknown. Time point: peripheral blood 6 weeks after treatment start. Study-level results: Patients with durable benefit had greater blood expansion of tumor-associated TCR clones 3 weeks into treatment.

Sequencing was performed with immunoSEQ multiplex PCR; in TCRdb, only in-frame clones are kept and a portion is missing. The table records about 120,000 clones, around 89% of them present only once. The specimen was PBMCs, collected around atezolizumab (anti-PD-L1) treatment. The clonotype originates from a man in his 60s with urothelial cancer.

The CDR3 sequence is CASRTSGSETQYF. DNA of the CDR3: TGCGCCAGCAGGACTAGCGGGTCGGAGACCCAGTACTTC. V is TRBV10-2 and J is TRBJ2-5, with 10 bases that match TRBD2. V trimming: 6 bases; J trimming: 5 bases; junction bases outside the gene matches: 3. CDR1 WSHSY and CDR2 SAAADI come from the germline V gene. This CDR3 contains 13 residues.